This T cell receptor beta chain was identified in a study of Ad26.COV2.S vaccination and SARS-CoV-2 variants. At the level of the study: Donor allocation was to the COV1001 Ad26.COV2.S trial arm. Participants got Ad26.COV2.S intramuscularly, once or twice 56 days apart. The study, taken as a whole, reports: Breadth of non-spike TCRs did not differ between vaccinees and placebo recipients. Vaccinees showed greater spike-specific TCR breadth than placebo recipients.

Method: immunoSEQ multiplex PCR; TCRdb's copy keeps in-frame clones and lacks some. The sample lists some 300,000 clones; 85% to 90% were seen once. Treatment indicated: 15 to 20 received Ad26.COV2.S at low or high dose, single or two shots; 5 received placebo; per-sample allocation not given. Day 63 after the first injection of vaccine or placebo was the sampling time. Worth noting for this clone: Its target is unknown.

Germline values: CDR1 SNHLY, CDR2 FYNNEI. The V segment lost 4 bases and the J segment 2 bases; nucleotides outside the gene matches: 10. This CDR3 has 16 amino acids. The source of this sequence is a person aged 18 to 65 who received the Ad26.COV2.S COVID-19 vaccine or a placebo. The chain is built from TRBV2 and TRBJ2-7, with 8 bases lining up with TRBD1. This material consisted of peripheral blood, taken in a trial of Ad26.COV2.S vaccine versus placebo. CDR3 nucleotides: TGTGCCAGCAGTGGTTTAGGGGGACAGGAGACCTACGAGCAGTACTTC. The encoded protein is CASSGLGGQETYEQYF.